This TCR beta chain was found in a study of shared T cell receptors in the human thymus. Clones were sequenced by immunoSEQ multiplex PCR, and TCRdb holds only the in-frame ones, with some missing. There are 640,000 or so clones in the sample; 70% to 90% occur only once, and roughly 0.0087% lies in the top ten. The germline V gene has CDR1 ENHRY and CDR2 SYGVKD. This CDR3 is 13 amino acids long. The V and J ends lost 9 bases and 6 bases, in that order; junction bases with no gene match: 6. The sample also formed part of further work on human thymus T cells. Turning to that study: Congenital heart defects were the reason for the corrective surgery that the donors, healthy Finnish infants, were having.

V is TRBV10-3 and J is TRBJ2-1; TRBD2 agrees at 9 bases. The sequence derives from a boy less than two years old with a congenital heart defect. The specimen was thymocytes. The CDR3 DNA is TGTGCCATAAAGCGGGGGGATCCCAATGAGCAGTTCTTC. Translation: CAIKRGDPNEQFF.